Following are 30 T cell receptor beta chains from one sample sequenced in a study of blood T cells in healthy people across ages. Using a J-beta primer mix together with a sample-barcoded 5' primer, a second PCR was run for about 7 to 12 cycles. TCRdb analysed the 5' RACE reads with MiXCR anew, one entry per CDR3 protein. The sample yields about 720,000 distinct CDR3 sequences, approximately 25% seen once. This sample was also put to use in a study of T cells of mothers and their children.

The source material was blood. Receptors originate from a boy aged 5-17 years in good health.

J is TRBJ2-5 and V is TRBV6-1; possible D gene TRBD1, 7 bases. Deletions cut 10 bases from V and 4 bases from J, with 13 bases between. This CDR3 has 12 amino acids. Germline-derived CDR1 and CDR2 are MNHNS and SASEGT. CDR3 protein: CAKLQGGETQYF. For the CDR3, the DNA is TGTGCCAAGCTTCAGGGGGGAGAGACCCAGTACTTC.

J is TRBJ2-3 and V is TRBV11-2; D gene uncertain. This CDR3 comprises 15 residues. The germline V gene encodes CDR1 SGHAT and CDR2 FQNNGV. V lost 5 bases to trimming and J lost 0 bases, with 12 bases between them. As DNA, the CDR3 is TGTGCCAGCAGCACCCGACTGGGTAGCACAGATACGCAGTATTTT. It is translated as CASSTRLGSTDTQYF.

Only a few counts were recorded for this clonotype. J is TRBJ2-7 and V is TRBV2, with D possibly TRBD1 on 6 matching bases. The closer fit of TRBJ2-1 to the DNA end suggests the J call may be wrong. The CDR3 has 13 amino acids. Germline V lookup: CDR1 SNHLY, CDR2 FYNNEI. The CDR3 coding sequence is TGTGCCAGCAGTGAGCACAGGGAGAATGAGCAGTTCTTC. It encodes CASSEHRENEQFF.

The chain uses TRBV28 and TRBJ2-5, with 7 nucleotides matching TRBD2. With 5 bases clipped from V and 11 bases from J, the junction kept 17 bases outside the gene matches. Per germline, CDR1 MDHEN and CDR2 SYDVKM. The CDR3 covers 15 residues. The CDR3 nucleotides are TGTGCCAGCAGTGGGGGGGGTAGGTACTCCTACGCGCAGTACTTC. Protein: CASSGGGRYSYAQYF.

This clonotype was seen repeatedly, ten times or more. DNA for the CDR3: TGCAGTGCTAGGATAGTGCGGGAGACCCAGTACTTC. Translated: CSARIVRETQYF. V usage is TRBV20-1 and J usage is TRBJ2-5; D not resolved. This CDR3 has 12 residues. V was shortened by 3 bases and J by 5 bases, with 10 bases between the two germline ends. CDR1 is DFQATT and CDR2 is SNEGSKA in the germline V gene (reference sequence).

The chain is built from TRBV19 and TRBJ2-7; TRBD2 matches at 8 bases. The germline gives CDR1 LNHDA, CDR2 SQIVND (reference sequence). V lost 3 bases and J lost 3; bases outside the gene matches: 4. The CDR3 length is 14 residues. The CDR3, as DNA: TGTGCCAGTAGTATCCAGGCGGGAGGCTACGAGCAGTACTTC. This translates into CASSIQAGGYEQYF.

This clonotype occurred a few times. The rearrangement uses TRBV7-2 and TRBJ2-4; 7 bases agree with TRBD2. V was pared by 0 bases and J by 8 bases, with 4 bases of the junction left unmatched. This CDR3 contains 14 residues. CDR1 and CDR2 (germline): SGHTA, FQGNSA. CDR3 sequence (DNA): TGTGCCAGCAGCTTAGCGCTGGGGGGGGACATTCAGTACTTC. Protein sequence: CASSLALGGDIQYF.

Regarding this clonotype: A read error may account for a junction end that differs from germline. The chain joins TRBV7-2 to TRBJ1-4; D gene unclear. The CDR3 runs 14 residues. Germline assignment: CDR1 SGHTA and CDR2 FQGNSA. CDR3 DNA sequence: TGTGCCAGCACCTTACTCCCAACTAATGAAAAACTGTTTTTT. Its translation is CASTLLPTNEKLFF. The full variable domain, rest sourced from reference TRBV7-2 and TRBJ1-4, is GAGVSQSPSNKVTEKGKDVELRCDPISGHTALYWYRQSLGQGLEFLIYFQGNSAPDKSGLPSDRFSAERTGGSVSTLTIQRTQQEDSAVYLCASTLLPTNEKLFFGSGTQLSVL.

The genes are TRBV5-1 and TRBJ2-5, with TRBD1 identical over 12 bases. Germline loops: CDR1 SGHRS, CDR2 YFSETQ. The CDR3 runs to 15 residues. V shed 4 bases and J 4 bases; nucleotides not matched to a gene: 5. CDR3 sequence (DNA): TGCGCCAGCAGCCCAGGGACAGGGGGCATAGAGACCCAGTACTTC. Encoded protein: CASSPGTGGIETQYF.

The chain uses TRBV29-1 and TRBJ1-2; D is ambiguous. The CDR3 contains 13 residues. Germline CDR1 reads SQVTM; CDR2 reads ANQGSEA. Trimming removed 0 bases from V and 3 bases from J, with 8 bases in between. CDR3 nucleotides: TGCAGCGTTGAAGAATCGGGATACTATGGCTACACCTTC. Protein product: CSVEESGYYGYTF.

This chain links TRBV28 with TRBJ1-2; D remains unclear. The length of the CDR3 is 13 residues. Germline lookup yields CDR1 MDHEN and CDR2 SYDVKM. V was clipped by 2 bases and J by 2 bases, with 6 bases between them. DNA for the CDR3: TGTGCCAGCAGTTTAGTCAGAAACTATGGCTACACCTTC. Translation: CASSLVRNYGYTF.

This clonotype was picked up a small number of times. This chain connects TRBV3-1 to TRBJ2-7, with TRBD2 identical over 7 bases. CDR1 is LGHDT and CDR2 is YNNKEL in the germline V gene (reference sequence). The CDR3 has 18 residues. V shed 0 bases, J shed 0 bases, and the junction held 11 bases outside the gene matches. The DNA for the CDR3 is TGTGCCAGCAGCCAAGATTATCTCTCCGCTAGCGGCTCCTACGAGCAGTACTTC. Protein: CASSQDYLSASGSYEQYF.

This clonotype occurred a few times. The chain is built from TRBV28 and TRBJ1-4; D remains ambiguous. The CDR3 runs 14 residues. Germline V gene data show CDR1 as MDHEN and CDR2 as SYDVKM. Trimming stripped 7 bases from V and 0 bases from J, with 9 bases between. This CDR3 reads CASNSEATNEKLFF. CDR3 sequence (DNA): TGTGCCAGCAATTCGGAAGCAACTAATGAAAAACTGTTTTTT. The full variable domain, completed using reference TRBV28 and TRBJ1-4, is DVKVTQSSRYLVKRTGEKVFLECVQDMDHENMFWYRQDPGLGLRLIYFSYDVKMKEKGDIPEGYSVSREKKERFSLILESASTNQTSMYLCASNSEATNEKLFFGSGTQLSVL.

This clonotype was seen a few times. CDR3 sequence reads: CASSFARSYEQYF. The CDR3 nucleotides are TGTGCCAGCAGTTTTGCCAGGAGCTACGAGCAGTACTTC. The V and J genes are TRBV12-3 or TRBV12-4 and TRBJ2-7; D gene uncertain. Trimming cost V 3 bases and J 3 bases, with 9 bases left between them. The CDR3 has 13 amino acids.

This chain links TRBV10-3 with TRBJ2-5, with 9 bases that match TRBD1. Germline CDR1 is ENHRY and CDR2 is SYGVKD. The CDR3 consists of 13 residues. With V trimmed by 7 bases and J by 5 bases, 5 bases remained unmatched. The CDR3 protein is CAITPGTGETQYF. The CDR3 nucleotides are TGTGCCATCACTCCCGGGACAGGGGAGACCCAGTACTTC.

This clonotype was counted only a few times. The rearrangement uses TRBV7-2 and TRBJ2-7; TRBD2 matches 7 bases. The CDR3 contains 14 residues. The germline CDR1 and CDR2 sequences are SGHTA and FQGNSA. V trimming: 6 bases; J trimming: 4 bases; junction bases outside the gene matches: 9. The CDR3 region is CASSGSGGDYEQYF. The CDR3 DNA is TGTGCCAGCAGTGGTTCGGGGGGAGATTACGAGCAGTACTTC.

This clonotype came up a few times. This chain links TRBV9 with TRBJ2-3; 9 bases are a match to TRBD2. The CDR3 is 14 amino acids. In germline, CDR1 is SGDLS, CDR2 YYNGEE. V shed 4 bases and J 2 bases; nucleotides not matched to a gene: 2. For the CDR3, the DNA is TGTGCCAGCAGCCCTAGCGGGACCACAGATACGCAGTATTTT. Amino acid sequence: CASSPSGTTDTQYF.

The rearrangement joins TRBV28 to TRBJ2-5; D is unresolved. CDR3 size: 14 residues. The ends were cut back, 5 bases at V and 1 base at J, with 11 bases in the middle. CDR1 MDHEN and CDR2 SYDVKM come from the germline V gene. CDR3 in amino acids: CASSPARTQETQYF. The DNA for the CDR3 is TGTGCCAGCAGTCCGGCCCGGACCCAAGAGACCCAGTACTTC.

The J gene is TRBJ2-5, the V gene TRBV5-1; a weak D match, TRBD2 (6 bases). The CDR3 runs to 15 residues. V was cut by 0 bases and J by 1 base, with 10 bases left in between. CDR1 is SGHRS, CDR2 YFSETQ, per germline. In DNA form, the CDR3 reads TGCGCCAGCAGCTTGGTGCGGGGAGTCCAAGAGACCCAGTACTTC. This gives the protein CASSLVRGVQETQYF. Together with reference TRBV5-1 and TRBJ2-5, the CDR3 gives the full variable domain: KAGVTQTPRYLIKTRGQQVTLSCSPISGHRSVSWYQQTPGQGLQFLFEYFSETQRNKGNFPGRFSGRQFSNSRSEMNVSTLELGDSALYLCASSLVRGVQETQYFGPGTRLLVL.

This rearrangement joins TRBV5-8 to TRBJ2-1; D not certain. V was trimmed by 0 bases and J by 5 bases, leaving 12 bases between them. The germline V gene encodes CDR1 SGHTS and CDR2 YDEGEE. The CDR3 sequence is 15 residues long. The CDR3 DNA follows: TGTGCCAGCAGCTTGGTAGGGCCCAACAACAATGAGCAGTTCTTC. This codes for CASSLVGPNNNEQFF.

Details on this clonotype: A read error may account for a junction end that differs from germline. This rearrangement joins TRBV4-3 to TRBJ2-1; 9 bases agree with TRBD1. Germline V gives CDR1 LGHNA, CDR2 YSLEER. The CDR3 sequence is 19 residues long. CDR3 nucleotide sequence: TGCGCCAGCAGCCAAGATACCCGGGACAGGGTCAGCTCCTACAATAAGCAGTTCTTC. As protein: CASSQDTRDRVSSYNKQFF.

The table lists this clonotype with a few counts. CDR3 DNA sequence: TGTGCCAGCAGTGATAATGGGGGGCTGGGAGCTTTCTTT. Its translation: CASSDNGGLGAFF. The genes are TRBV25-1 and TRBJ1-1; tentative D call: TRBD1 (6 bases). The CDR3 has 13 amino acids. The V gene lost 3 bases and the J gene lost 10 bases, with 15 bases spanning the gap. In germline, CDR1 is MGHDK, CDR2 SYGVNS.

The CDR3 sequence is CATSGAVNSRTGELFF. CDR3 DNA sequence: TGTGCCACCAGTGGGGCCGTAAACTCCCGGACCGGGGAGCTGTTTTTT. The rearrangement uses TRBV24-1 and TRBJ2-2; D is unresolved. Trimming removed 5 bases at V and 5 bases at J, with 17 bases between. The CDR3 length is 16 residues. Germline V gives CDR1 KGHDR, CDR2 SFDVKD.

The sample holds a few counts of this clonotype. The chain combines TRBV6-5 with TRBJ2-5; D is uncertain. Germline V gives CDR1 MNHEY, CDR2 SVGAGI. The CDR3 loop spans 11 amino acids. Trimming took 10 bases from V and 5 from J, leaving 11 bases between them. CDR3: CATGVFETQYF. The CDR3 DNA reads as TGTGCCACCGGAGTGTTTGAGACCCAGTACTTC.

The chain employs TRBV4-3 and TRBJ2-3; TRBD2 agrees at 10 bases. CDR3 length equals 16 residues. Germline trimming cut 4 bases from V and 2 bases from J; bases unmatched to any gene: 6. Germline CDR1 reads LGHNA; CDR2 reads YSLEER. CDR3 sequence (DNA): TGCGCCAGCAGCCCTTATAGCGGGGGGTCCACAGATACGCAGTATTTT. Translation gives CASSPYSGGSTDTQYF.

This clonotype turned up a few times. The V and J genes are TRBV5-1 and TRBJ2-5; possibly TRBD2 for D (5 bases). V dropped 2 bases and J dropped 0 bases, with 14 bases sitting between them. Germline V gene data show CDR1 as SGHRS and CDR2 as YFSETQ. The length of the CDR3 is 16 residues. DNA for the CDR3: TGCGCCAGCAGCTTCGGGAACCGAGCAGACCAAGAGACCCAGTACTTC. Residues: CASSFGNRADQETQYF. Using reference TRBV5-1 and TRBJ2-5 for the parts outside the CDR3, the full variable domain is KAGVTQTPRYLIKTRGQQVTLSCSPISGHRSVSWYQQTPGQGLQFLFEYFSETQRNKGNFPGRFSGRQFSNSRSEMNVSTLELGDSALYLCASSFGNRADQETQYFGPGTRLLVL.

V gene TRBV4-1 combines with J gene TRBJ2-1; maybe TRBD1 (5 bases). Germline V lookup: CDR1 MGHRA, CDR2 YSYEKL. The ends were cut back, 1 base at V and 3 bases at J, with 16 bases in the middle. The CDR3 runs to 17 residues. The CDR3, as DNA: TGCGCCAGCAGCCAAGGATACCCACAGGTACGCTACAATGAGCAGTTCTTC. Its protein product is CASSQGYPQVRYNEQFF.

The CDR3 loop reads CASSLKLVREQPQHF. CDR3 DNA: TGTGCCAGCAGTCTCAAACTGGTTCGGGAACAGCCCCAGCATTTT. The chain couples TRBV12-3 or TRBV12-4 to TRBJ1-5; D unresolved. Trimming stripped 5 bases from V and 7 bases from J, with 18 bases between. There are 15 residues in the CDR3.

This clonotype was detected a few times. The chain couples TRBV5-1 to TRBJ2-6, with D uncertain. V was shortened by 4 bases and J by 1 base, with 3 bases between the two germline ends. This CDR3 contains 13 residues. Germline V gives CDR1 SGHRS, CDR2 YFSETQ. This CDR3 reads CASSESGANVLTF. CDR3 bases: TGCGCCAGCAGCGAATCTGGGGCCAACGTCCTGACTTTC.

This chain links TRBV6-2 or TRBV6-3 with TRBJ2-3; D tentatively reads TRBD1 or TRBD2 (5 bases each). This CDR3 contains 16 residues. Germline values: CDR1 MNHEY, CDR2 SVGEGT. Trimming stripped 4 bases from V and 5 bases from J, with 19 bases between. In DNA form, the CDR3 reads TGTGCCAGCAGTTTCCGAATGGGGCTAGCAGAAGATACGCAGTATTTT. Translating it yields CASSFRMGLAEDTQYF.